This T cell receptor beta chain appears in the sequencing data of a study of T cell responses to AZD1222 COVID-19 vaccine. General study points: Baseline testing showed seropositivity in only a handful of AZD1222 recipients. Nearly half of spike-specific TCRs reportedly target variant regions that are unmutated in the B.1.351 and B.1.1.7 variants. Recipients of two AZD1222 doses showed rising Spike-specific TCR breadth and depth.

TCRdb's table, derived via immunoSEQ multiplex PCR, lists solely in-frame clones and lacks some. This sample has about 100,000 clones; 80% to 95% occur once, and the top ten carry under 2%. A remark on this clone: Its target is not known.

Trimming removed 2 bases from V and 2 bases from J, with 8 bases in between. Germline V gene data show CDR1 as SGHRS and CDR2 as YFSETQ. The CDR3 runs 14 residues. This chain connects TRBV5-1 to TRBJ1-5; TRBD1 is a possible D gene (5 bases). The clonotype originates from an adult in good health. The sample consisted of peripheral blood, taken on day 0 of AZD1222 vaccination. The CDR3 region has the DNA TGCGCCAGCAGCTTATCGGGGGGCAATCAGCCCCAGCATTTT. Residues: CASSLSGGNQPQHF.